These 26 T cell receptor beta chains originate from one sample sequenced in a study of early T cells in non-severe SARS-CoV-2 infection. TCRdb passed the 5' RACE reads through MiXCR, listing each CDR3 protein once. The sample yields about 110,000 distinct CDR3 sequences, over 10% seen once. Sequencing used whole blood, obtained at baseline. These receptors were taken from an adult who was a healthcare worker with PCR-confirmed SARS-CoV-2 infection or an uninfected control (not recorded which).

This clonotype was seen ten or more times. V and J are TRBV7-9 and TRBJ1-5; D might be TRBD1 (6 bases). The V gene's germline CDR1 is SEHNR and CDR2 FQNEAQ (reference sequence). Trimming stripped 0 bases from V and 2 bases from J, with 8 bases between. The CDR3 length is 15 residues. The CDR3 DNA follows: TGTGCCAGCAGCTTAGCAGGGGGTGGCAATCAGCCCCAGCATTTT. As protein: CASSLAGGGNQPQHF.

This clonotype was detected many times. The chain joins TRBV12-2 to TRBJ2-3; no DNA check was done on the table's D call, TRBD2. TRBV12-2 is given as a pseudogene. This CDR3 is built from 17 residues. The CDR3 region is CASRLAGTRTKVNTQYF. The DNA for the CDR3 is TGTGCAAGTCGCTTAGCCGGGACTAGGACAAAAGTGAATACGCAGTATTTT.

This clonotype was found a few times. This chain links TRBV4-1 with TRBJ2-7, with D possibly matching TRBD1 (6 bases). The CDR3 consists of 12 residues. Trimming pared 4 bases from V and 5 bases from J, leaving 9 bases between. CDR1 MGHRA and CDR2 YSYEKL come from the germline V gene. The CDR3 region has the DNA TGCGCCAGCAGCCCAGGGGACAACGAGCAGTACTTC. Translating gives CASSPGDNEQYF.

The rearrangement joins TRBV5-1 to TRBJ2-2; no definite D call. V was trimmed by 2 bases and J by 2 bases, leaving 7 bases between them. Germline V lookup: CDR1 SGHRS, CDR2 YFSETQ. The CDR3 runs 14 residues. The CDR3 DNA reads TGCGCCAGCAGCTTCATGGGAAACACCGGGGAGCTGTTTTTT. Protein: CASSFMGNTGELFF.

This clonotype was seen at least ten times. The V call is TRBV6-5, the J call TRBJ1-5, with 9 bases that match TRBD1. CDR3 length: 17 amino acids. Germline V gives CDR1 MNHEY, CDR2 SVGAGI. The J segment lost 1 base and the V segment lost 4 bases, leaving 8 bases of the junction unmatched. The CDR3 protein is CASSSYNRGLSNQPQHF. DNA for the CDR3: TGTGCCAGCAGTTCCTATAACAGGGGGCTAAGCAATCAGCCCCAGCATTTT.

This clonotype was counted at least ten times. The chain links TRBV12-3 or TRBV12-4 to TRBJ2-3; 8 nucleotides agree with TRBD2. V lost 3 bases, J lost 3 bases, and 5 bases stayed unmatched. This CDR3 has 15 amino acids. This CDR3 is CASSFSGDQTDTQYF. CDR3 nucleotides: TGTGCCAGCAGTTTTAGCGGGGACCAGACAGATACGCAGTATTTT.

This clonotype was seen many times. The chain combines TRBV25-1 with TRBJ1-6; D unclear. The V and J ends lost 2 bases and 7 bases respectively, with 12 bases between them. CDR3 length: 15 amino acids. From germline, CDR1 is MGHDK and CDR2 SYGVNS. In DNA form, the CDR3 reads TGTGCCAGCAGTGAAGTTGCCAGGAGCAATTCACCCCTCCACTTT. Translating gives CASSEVARSNSPLHF.

The CDR3 protein is CASSFSGATNEKLFF. Written as DNA, the CDR3 is TGTGCCAGCAGTTTCTCGGGGGCGACTAATGAAAAACTGTTTTTT. The genes are TRBV12-3 or TRBV12-4 and TRBJ1-4; a weak D match, TRBD1 (6 bases). The length of the CDR3 is 15 residues. Trimming stripped 3 bases from V and 2 bases from J, with 10 bases between.

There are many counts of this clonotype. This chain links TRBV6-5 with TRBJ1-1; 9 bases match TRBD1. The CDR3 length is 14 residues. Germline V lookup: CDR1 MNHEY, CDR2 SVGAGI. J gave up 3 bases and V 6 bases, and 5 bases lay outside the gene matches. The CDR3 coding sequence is TGTGCCAGCAGACGCACAGGGGGCTACACTGAAGCTTTCTTT. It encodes CASRRTGGYTEAFF.

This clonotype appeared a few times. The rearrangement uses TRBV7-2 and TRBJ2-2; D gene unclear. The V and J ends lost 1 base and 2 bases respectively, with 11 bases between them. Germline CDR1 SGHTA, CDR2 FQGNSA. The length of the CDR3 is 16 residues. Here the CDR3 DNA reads TGTGCCAGCAGCTTAGGCCCAGTATCCAACACCGGGGAGCTGTTTTTT. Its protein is CASSLGPVSNTGELFF.

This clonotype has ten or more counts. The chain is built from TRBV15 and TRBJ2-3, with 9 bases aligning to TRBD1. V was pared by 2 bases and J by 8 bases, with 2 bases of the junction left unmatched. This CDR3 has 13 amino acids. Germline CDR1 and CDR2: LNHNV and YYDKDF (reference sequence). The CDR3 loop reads CATSRRTGVTQYF. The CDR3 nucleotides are TGTGCCACCAGCAGACGGACAGGGGTTACGCAGTATTTT.

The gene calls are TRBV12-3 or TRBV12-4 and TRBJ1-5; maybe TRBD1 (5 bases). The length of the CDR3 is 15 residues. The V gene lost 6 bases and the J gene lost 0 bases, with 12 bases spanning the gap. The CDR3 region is CASSPGGYSNQPQHF. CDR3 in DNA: TGTGCCAGCAGCCCTGGGGGTTATAGCAATCAGCCCCAGCATTTT.

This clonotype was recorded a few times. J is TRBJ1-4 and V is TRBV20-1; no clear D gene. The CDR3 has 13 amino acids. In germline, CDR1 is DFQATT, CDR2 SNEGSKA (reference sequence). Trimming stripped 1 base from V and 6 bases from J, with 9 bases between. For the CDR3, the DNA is TGCAGTGCTAGAGGGAGGGCACATGAAAAACTGTTTTTT. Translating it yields CSARGRAHEKLFF.

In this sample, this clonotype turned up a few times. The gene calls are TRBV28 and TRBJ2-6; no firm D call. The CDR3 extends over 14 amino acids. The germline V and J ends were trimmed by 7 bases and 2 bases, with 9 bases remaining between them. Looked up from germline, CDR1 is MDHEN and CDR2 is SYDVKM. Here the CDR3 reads CASIDVAGANVLTF. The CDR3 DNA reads TGTGCCAGCATCGATGTAGCTGGGGCCAACGTCCTGACTTTC.

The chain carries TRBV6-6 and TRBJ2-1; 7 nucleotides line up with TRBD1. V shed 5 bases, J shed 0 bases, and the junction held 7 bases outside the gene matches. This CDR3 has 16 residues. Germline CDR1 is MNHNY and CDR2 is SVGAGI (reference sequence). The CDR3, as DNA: TGTGCCAGCAGTCCAATCGACAGGGACTCCTACAATGAGCAGTTCTTC. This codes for CASSPIDRDSYNEQFF.

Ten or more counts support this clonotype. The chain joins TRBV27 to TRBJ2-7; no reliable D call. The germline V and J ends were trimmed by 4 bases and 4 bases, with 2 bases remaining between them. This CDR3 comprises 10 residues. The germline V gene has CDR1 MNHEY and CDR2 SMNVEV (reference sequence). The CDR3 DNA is TGTGCCAGCAGTTCGTACGAGCAGTACTTC. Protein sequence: CASSSYEQYF.

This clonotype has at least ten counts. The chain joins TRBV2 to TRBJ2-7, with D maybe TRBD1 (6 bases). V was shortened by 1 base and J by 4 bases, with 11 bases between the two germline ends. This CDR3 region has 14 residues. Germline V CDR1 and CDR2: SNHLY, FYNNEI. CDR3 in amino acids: CASSEGGRGYEQYF. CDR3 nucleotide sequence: TGTGCCAGCAGTGAAGGAGGCAGGGGTTACGAGCAGTACTTC. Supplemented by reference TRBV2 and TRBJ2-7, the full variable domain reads EPEVTQTPSHQVTQMGQEVILRCVPISNHLYFYWYRQILGQKVEFLVSFYNNEISEKSEIFDDQFSVERPDGSNFTLKIRSTKLEDSAMYFCASSEGGRGYEQYFGPGTRLTVT.

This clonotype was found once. CDR3 loop: CASSLTQGSGNTIYF. In nucleotides, the CDR3 is TGTGCCAGCAGCTTAACACAGGGATCAGGAAACACCATATATTTT. The chain couples TRBV7-9 to TRBJ1-3, with a weak D call TRBD1 (6 bases). The CDR3 loop spans 15 amino acids. Germline CDR1 reads SEHNR; CDR2 reads FQNEAQ (reference sequence). V was cut by 2 bases and J by 4 bases, with 12 bases left in between.

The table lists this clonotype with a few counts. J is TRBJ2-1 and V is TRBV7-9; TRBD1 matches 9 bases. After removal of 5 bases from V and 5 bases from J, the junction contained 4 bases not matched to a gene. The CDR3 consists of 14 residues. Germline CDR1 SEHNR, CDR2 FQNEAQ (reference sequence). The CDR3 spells CASSTQGANNEQFF. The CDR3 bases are TGTGCCAGCAGCACACAGGGGGCCAACAATGAGCAGTTCTTC.

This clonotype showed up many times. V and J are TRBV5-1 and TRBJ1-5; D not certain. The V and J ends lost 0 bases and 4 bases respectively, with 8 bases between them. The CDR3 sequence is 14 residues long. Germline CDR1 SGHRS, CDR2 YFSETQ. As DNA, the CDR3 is TGCGCCAGCAGCTTGGGCACAGCTAATCAGCCCCAGCATTTT. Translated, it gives CASSLGTANQPQHF.

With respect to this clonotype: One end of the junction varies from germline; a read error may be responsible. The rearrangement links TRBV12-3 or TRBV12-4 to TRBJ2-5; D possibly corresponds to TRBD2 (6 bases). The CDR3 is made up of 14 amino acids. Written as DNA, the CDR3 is TGTACCAGCAGTCCGGGGGACCACGGAGAGACCCAGTACTTC. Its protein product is CTSSPGDHGETQYF.

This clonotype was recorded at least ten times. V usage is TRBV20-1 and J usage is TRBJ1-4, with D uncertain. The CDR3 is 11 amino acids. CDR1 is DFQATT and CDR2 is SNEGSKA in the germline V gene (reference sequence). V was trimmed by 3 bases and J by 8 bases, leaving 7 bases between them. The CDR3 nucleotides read TGCAGTGCTAGTTTAGGGGAAAAACTGTTTTTT. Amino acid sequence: CSASLGEKLFF.

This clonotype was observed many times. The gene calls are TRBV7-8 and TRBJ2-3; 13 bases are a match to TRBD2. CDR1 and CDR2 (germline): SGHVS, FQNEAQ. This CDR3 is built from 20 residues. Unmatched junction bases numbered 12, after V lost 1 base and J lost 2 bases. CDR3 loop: CASSLEQAGLAGAYTDTQYF. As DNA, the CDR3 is TGTGCCAGCAGCTTAGAACAGGCAGGACTAGCGGGGGCCTACACAGATACGCAGTATTTT.

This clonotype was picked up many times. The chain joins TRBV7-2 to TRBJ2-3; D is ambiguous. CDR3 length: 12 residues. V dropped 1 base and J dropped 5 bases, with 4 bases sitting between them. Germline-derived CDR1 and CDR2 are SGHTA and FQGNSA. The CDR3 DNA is TGTGCCAGCAGCTTAGATAGAGATACGCAGTATTTT. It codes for CASSLDRDTQYF.

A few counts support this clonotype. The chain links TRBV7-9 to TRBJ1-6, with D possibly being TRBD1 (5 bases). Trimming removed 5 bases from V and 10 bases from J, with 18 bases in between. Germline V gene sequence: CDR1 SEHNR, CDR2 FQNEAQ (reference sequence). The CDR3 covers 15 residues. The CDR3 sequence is CASSRSRELLSPLHF. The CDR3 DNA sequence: TGTGCCAGCAGCAGATCCAGGGAATTATTATCACCCCTCCACTTT.

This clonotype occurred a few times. The CDR3 nucleotides read TGTGCCAGCAGCAAGGGGACTAGCGGGATCTCCTACGAGCAGTACTTC. Translation gives CASSKGTSGISYEQYF. The rearrangement links TRBV21-1 to TRBJ2-7; TRBD2 is the table's D call and was not checked against the DNA. TRBV21-1 constitutes a pseudogene. The CDR3 is 16 amino acids.